Listed below are T cell receptor beta chains from one sample, sequenced in a study of T cell responses to AZD1222 COVID-19 vaccine. Generated by immunoSEQ multiplex PCR, the TCRdb table keeps only in-frame clones and is missing some. The data show some 150,000 clones, with roughly 91% seen just once and approximately 2.1% held by the top ten. The source material was peripheral blood, sampled on day 0 of AZD1222 vaccination. Receptors originate from an adult in good health. Each CDR3 is given with its conserved first and last residue. Each record gives: CDR3 protein, J gene, V gene, D gene. D genes are given only for firm matches.

CASSLQKGGTGTRLKQYF | TRBJ2-7 | TRBV7-2 | TRBD1
CASRWGSRTDTQYF | TRBJ2-3 | TRBV27 | NA
CASSIGRVYSNQPQHF | TRBJ1-5 | TRBV19 | NA
CASSLAGTYEQYF | TRBJ2-7 | TRBV3-1/TRBV3-2 | TRBD2
CASSSDNTNEKLFF | TRBJ1-4 | TRBV7-9 | NA
CASSGRGSSQNTGELFF | TRBJ2-2 | TRBV5-4 | NA
CAWRTGGLSYNEQFF | TRBJ2-1 | TRBV30 | NA
CASSPGEEGYTF | TRBJ1-2 | TRBV18 | NA
CASTPGLAGADTQYF | TRBJ2-3 | TRBV6-5 | TRBD2
CASSLYNEQFF | TRBJ2-1 | TRBV2 | NA
CASSRTSGSEQFF | TRBJ2-1 | TRBV19 | TRBD2